These 24 T cell receptor beta chains were all obtained from the same sample, sequenced in a study of cytomegalovirus exposure and HLA in healthy donors. Repertoires were generated with immunoSEQ multiplex PCR, while TCRdb's copy carries only in-frame clones and drops some. The sample lists about 200,000 clones, more than 65% occurring once. The sample consisted of PBMCs. These receptors were taken from a young woman in good health and CMV-seropositive.

The chain links TRBV5-6 to TRBJ1-4; D possibly corresponds to TRBD1 (5 bases). V shed 1 base and J shed 7 bases, with 11 bases lying between them. Germline CDR1 and CDR2: SGHDT and YYEEEE. The CDR3 spans 14 residues. CDR3 DNA: TGTGCCAGCAGCTTGAAAGGGGCAGGTGAAAAACTGTTTTTT. Translation: CASSLKGAGEKLFF.

This chain connects TRBV4-1 to TRBJ1-2; 7 bases match TRBD1. The V gene end was trimmed by 4 bases and the J gene end by 4 bases; junction bases not matched to a gene: 15. The CDR3 runs to 17 residues. Germline-derived CDR1 and CDR2 are MGHRA and YSYEKL. The CDR3 sequence is CASSPTRPTGKVYGYTF. DNA for the CDR3: TGCGCCAGCAGCCCGACTCGGCCGACAGGGAAGGTCTATGGCTACACCTTC.

The chain joins TRBV7-2 to TRBJ2-7, with D tentatively TRBD1 (5 bases). CDR1 SGHTA and CDR2 FQGNSA come from the germline V gene. V was shortened by 5 bases and J by 3 bases, with 14 bases between the two germline ends. The length of the CDR3 is 14 residues. The CDR3 DNA is TGTGCCAGCAGCCCTAGGGGCTACGGCTACGAGCAGTACTTC. Its protein is CASSPRGYGYEQYF.

The rearrangement links TRBV5-4 to TRBJ1-1; 12 bases are a match to TRBD1. V gave up 3 bases and J gave up 11 bases; unmatched junction bases: 5. The CDR3 is made up of 13 amino acids. CDR1 and CDR2 from the germline V gene are SGHNT and YYREEE (reference sequence). Here the CDR3 DNA reads TGTGCCAGCAGCTCCGGGACAGGGGGCTTGGCTTTCTTT. Translation gives CASSSGTGGLAFF.

J is TRBJ1-2 and V is TRBV9; D perhaps matches TRBD1 (6 bases). V was cut by 4 bases and J by 3 bases, with 16 bases left in between. The CDR3 runs 15 residues. Per germline, CDR1 SGDLS and CDR2 YYNGEE. The CDR3 spells CASSPSGQSDYGYTF. The CDR3 bases are TGTGCCAGCAGCCCCTCAGGACAGAGTGACTATGGCTACACCTTC.

This chain joins TRBV9 and TRBJ2-2; 7 bases fit TRBD2. The germline CDR1 and CDR2 sequences are SGDLS and YYNGEE. CDR3 length: 13 residues. Trimming at V came to 3 bases and at J to 6 bases, leaving 2 bases not matched to a gene. The CDR3 region has the DNA TGTGCCAGCAGCGCCGGACTAGCCGGGGAGCTGTTTTTT. The encoded protein is CASSAGLAGELFF. Full variable domain (outside the CDR3, taken from reference TRBV9 and TRBJ2-2): DSGVTQTPKHLITATGQRVTLRCSPRSGDLSVYWYQQSLDQGLQFLIQYYNGEERAKGNILERFSAQQFPDLHSELNLSSLELGDSALYFCASSAGLAGELFFGEGSRLTVL.

V is TRBV18 and J is TRBJ2-5; D is possibly TRBD1 (6 bases). V lost 3 bases, J lost 3 bases, and 8 bases lay in between. Germline V gene data show CDR1 as KGHSH and CDR2 as LQKENI. CDR3 length: 13 amino acids. The CDR3 sequence: CASSPPGEETQYF. CDR3 nucleotides: TGTGCCAGCTCACCGCCAGGGGAAGAGACCCAGTACTTC. Full variable domain (missing parts from reference TRBV18 and TRBJ2-5): NAGVMQNPRHLVRRRGQEARLRCSPMKGHSHVYWYRQLPEEGLKFMVYLQKENIIDESGMPKERFSAEFPKEGPSILRIQQVVRGDSAAYFCASSPPGEETQYFGPGTRLLVL.

The chain couples TRBV5-1 to TRBJ2-7; tentative D call: TRBD2 (6 bases). CDR1 is SGHRS, CDR2 YFSETQ, per germline. Trimming removed 3 bases at V and 2 bases at J, with 12 bases between. The CDR3 totals 14 residues. In DNA, the CDR3 is TGCGCCAGCAGCTCCTTAGCGGAGGCCTACGAGCAGTACTTC. Its translation is CASSSLAEAYEQYF.

The chain employs TRBV2 and TRBJ2-7; no clear D gene. V was shortened by 8 bases and J by 2 bases, with 10 bases between the two germline ends. In germline, CDR1 is SNHLY, CDR2 FYNNEI. The CDR3 has 12 amino acids. The DNA of the CDR3 is TGTGCCAGCTCCCCCCGGGCCTACGAGCAGTACTTC. As protein: CASSPRAYEQYF.

The chain combines TRBV11-3 with TRBJ2-7; 7 bases map to TRBD1. V dropped 0 bases and J dropped 7; count of bases not matched to a gene: 0. The CDR3 loop spans 12 amino acids. The germline V gene encodes CDR1 SGHNT and CDR2 YENEEA. The CDR3 nucleotides read TGTGCCAGCAGCTTAGAGACAGGGGAGCAGTACTTC. Its translation: CASSLETGEQYF.

V is TRBV29-1 and J is TRBJ2-1; D call uncertain. Trimming took off 2 bases at V and 7 bases at J, with 9 bases between the two ends. CDR1 SQVTM and CDR2 ANQGSEA come from the germline V gene. The CDR3 loop spans 12 amino acids. The CDR3 sequence is CSVESRVNEQFF. In DNA form, the CDR3 reads TGCAGCGTTGAAAGCCGAGTGAATGAGCAGTTCTTC.

The gene calls are TRBV5-1 and TRBJ2-5; a possible D gene is TRBD2 (7 bases). Germline values: CDR1 SGHRS, CDR2 YFSETQ. The germline V and J ends were trimmed by 4 bases and 5 bases, with 15 bases remaining between them. The CDR3 length is 14 residues. The CDR3 here is CASSVQGTTETQYF. The CDR3 DNA sequence: TGCGCCAGCAGCGTGCAGGGGACTACCGAGACCCAGTACTTC.

This clone was seen only a few times. This chain connects TRBV27 to TRBJ1-4, with D possibly being TRBD1 (5 bases). V lost 4 bases, J lost 11 bases, and 11 bases lay in between. CDR3 length: 12 residues. In germline, CDR1 is MNHEY, CDR2 SMNVEV (reference sequence). CDR3 loop: CASSYEGRKLFF. The CDR3 DNA reads as TGTGCCAGCAGTTACGAGGGGAGGAAACTGTTTTTT.

This sequence joins TRBV18 and TRBJ2-2, with TRBD1 matching over 8 bases. The CDR3 covers 17 residues. Germline trimming cut 0 bases from V and 1 base from J; bases unmatched to any gene: 4. Germline loops: CDR1 KGHSH, CDR2 LQKENI. The CDR3 sequence: CASSPPLGTGNTGELFF. The DNA for the CDR3 is TGTGCCAGCTCACCACCTCTTGGGACAGGGAACACCGGGGAGCTGTTTTTT.

V gene TRBV30 combines with J gene TRBJ2-3; D perhaps matches TRBD2 (6 bases). Per germline, CDR1 GTSNPN and CDR2 SVGIG (reference sequence). Trimming took off 3 bases at V and 4 bases at J, with 11 bases between the two ends. CDR3 length equals 13 residues. Here the CDR3 reads CAWRDGSSDTQYF. In nucleotides, the CDR3 is TGTGCCTGGAGGGACGGGAGCTCAGATACGCAGTATTTT.

The gene calls are TRBV5-1 and TRBJ2-1, with D perhaps TRBD1 (5 bases). This CDR3 region has 14 residues. Trimming shortened V by 6 bases and J by 6 bases, and 16 bases separated the two germline ends. CDR1 SGHRS and CDR2 YFSETQ come from the germline V gene. The CDR3: CASKGTGTGNEQFF. Here the CDR3 DNA reads TGCGCCAGCAAAGGCACAGGAACGGGCAATGAGCAGTTCTTC.

The chain carries TRBV2 and TRBJ2-3; no clear D gene. V lost 7 bases and J lost 4, with 15 bases in between. The CDR3 is made up of 14 amino acids. CDR1 and CDR2 (germline): SNHLY, FYNNEI. The CDR3 DNA reads TGTGCCAGCATTCGGATTTTGGGCCCAGATACGCAGTATTTT. Residues: CASIRILGPDTQYF.

As to this clone: Other DNA sequences of this sample code for an identical CDR3. The rearrangement joins TRBV5-6 to TRBJ2-3, with D tentatively TRBD1 (6 bases). Trimming cost V 0 bases and J 0 bases, with 8 bases left between them. From germline, CDR1 is SGHDT and CDR2 YYEEEE. The CDR3 has 15 amino acids. This chain's CDR3 is CASSLGQGSTDTQYF. Here the CDR3 DNA reads TGTGCCAGCAGCTTGGGGCAGGGGAGCACAGATACGCAGTATTTT.

This clone is a singleton in its sample. This chain joins TRBV9 and TRBJ1-1, with 9 nucleotides matching TRBD1. The CDR3 is made up of 17 amino acids. V gave up 4 bases and J gave up 0 bases; unmatched junction bases: 10. In germline, CDR1 is SGDLS, CDR2 YYNGEE. CDR3 sequence: CASSPRTGVGMNTEAFF. The DNA for the CDR3 is TGTGCCAGCAGCCCGCGGACAGGGGTTGGGATGAACACTGAAGCTTTCTTT.

V and J are TRBV18 and TRBJ1-4, with a possible D match to TRBD1 (5 bases). CDR3 size: 11 residues. Trimming took 4 bases from V and 13 from J, leaving 10 bases between them. Germline loops: CDR1 KGHSH, CDR2 LQKENI. CDR3 in DNA: TGTGCCAGCTCACAACAGGATGGACTGTTTTTT. Its protein is CASSQQDGLFF.

The CDR3, as DNA: TGTGCCAGCAGTTATCCGACAGGTTTCCTCGGTGGCTACAATGAGCAGTTCTTC. As protein: CASSYPTGFLGGYNEQFF. The rearrangement joins TRBV27 to TRBJ2-1; D may be TRBD1 (6 bases). Trimming took 4 bases from V and 3 from J, leaving 22 bases between them. The CDR3 runs 18 residues. Germline assignment: CDR1 MNHEY and CDR2 SMNVEV (reference sequence).

The genes are TRBV2 and TRBJ1-5; TRBD1 is a possible D gene (5 bases). CDR1 and CDR2 from the germline V gene are SNHLY and FYNNEI. V gave up 6 bases and J gave up 4 bases, with 10 bases separating them. This CDR3 comprises 13 residues. CDR3 DNA sequence: TGTGCCAGCAGACTGGAGGGGAATCAGCCCCAGCATTTT. Residues: CASRLEGNQPQHF.

A few counts support this clone. The chain combines TRBV7-2 with TRBJ1-2; perhaps TRBD1 as D (6 bases). The CDR3 totals 13 residues. The germline V gene has CDR1 SGHTA and CDR2 FQGNSA. Trimming removed 5 bases from V and 4 bases from J, with 11 bases in between. The CDR3 here is CASSMDRAYGYTF. Here the CDR3 DNA reads TGTGCCAGCAGCATGGACAGAGCCTATGGCTACACCTTC.

This chain connects TRBV28 to TRBJ1-3, with unresolved D. The germline V and J ends were trimmed by 6 bases and 7 bases, with 22 bases remaining between them. The CDR3 spans 16 residues. CDR1 is MDHEN and CDR2 is SYDVKM in the germline V gene. The CDR3 reads CASSSFYGDNGNTIYF. The CDR3 coding sequence is TGTGCCAGCAGCTCATTCTACGGGGATAATGGGAACACCATATATTTT. Supplemented by reference TRBV28 and TRBJ1-3, the full variable domain reads DVKVTQSSRYLVKRTGEKVFLECVQDMDHENMFWYRQDPGLGLRLIYFSYDVKMKEKGDIPEGYSVSREKKERFSLILESASTNQTSMYLCASSSFYGDNGNTIYFGEGSWLTVV.